The subject of this entry is one T cell receptor (beta chain). This specimen comes from a study of blood T cell repertoires in COVID-19. Study context: Samples came from the United States, Italy and Spain, spanning acute and convalescent COVID-19. PBMCs, B-cell-depleted T cells, or T cells provided the cDNA or gDNA that made up the material.

Original data processing: Estimated nucleated cell counts came from reference gene primer amplification. This table comes from immunoSEQ multiplex PCR, and its TCRdb copy is limited to in-frame clones, with some not included. The V and J calls and clone size are taken from that table; D and trimming were inferred from the DNA. The table records over 200,000 clones, roughly 90% of them present only once. This CDR3 has 12 amino acids. Trimming cost V 4 bases and J 7 bases, with 8 bases left between them. Looked up from germline, CDR1 is SGHNT and CDR2 is YENEEA. The sequenced material came from PBMCs or T cells enriched from blood (not recorded which). This clonotype was sampled from a man younger than 35 with acute COVID-19. The chain combines TRBV11-3 with TRBJ2-1, with no clear D. CDR3 sequence: CASSSGKNEQFF. CDR3 sequence (DNA): TGTGCCAGCAGCTCGGGTAAAAATGAGCAGTTCTTC.